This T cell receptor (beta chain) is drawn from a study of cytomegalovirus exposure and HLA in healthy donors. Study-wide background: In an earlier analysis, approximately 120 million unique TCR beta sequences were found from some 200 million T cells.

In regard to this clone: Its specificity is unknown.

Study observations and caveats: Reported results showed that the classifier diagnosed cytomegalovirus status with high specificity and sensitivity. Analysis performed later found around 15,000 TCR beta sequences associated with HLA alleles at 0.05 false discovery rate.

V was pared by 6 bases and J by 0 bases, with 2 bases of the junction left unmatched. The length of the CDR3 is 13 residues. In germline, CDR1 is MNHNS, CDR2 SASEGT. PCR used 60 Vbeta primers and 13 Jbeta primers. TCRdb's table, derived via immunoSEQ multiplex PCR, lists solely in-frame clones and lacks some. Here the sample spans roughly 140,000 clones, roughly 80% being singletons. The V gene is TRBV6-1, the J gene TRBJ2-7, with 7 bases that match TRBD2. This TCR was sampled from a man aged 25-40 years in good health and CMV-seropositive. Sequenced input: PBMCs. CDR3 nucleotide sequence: TGTGCCAGCAGGATAGCGGGCTCCTACGAGCAGTACTTC. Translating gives CASRIAGSYEQYF.